The rows below give T cell receptor beta chains drawn from one sample of a study of cytomegalovirus exposure and HLA in healthy donors. Generated by immunoSEQ multiplex PCR, the TCRdb table keeps only in-frame clones and is missing some. The sample yields 150,000 or so clones, around 80% seen once. Sequencing was performed on PBMCs. The receptors shown here come from a female donor in good health and CMV-seronegative. CDR3s include the opening cysteine and the closing phenylalanine or tryptophan. The order of the fields is clone size, J gene, D gene, V gene, CDR3 DNA, CDR3 protein. A D gene is named only where the DNA matches it firmly. Part of the rows lack a size; the others show once, few, many or a class for expanded clones.

. TRBJ1-5 . TRBV19 TGTGCCAGTAGTATTCGGGGAGGCAATCAGCCCCAGCATTTT CASSIRGGNQPQHF
few TRBJ2-2 . TRBV4-3 TGCGCCAGCAGCCAAGACGGGGGTAGCGGGGAGCTGTTTTTT CASSQDGGSGELFF
. TRBJ2-6 . TRBV10-3 TGTGCCATCGGTATAGGACAGAACTCTGGGGCCAACGTCCTGACTTTC CAIGIGQNSGANVLTF
. TRBJ1-2 . TRBV10-3 TGTGCCATCAGTGGCAGGGGCTTTGATGGCTACACCTTC CAISGRGFDGYTF
. TRBJ1-5 . TRBV14 TGTGCCAGCAGCCAAGGGTCGGAGGGCTCCTACAATCAGCCCCAGCATTTT CASSQGSEGSYNQPQHF
. TRBJ1-1 . TRBV7-2 TGTGCCAGCAGCTTAGCGCGGCACGGGTACACTGAAGCTTTCTTT CASSLARHGYTEAFF
few TRBJ2-5 . TRBV18 TGTGCCAGCTCACAAAACTCCCAAGAGACCCAGTACTTC CASSQNSQETQYF
. TRBJ2-1 TRBD1 TRBV18 TGTGCCAGCTCACAGGGACAGGGCGGTTACAATGAGCAGTTCTTC CASSQGQGGYNEQFF
. TRBJ2-7 TRBD2 TRBV27 TGTGCCAGCAGTAAGGGACTAGCGATCCACGAGCAGTACTTC CASSKGLAIHEQYF
. TRBJ1-2 . TRBV7-3 TGTGCCAGCAGCCTTACGAGACTGGACAAGAACTATGGCTACACCTTC CASSLTRLDKNYGYTF
. TRBJ2-5 TRBD2 TRBV7-2 TGTGCCAGCAGCTTAAATAGCGGGAGGGGACAAGAGACCCAGTACTTC CASSLNSGRGQETQYF
. TRBJ2-1 TRBD2 TRBV19 TGTGCCAGTAGGCTACTAGCGGGAGGGGCTTACAATGAGCAGTTCTTC CASRLLAGGAYNEQFF
. TRBJ1-1 . TRBV7-8 TGTGCCAGCAGCTCCGTTGTCCGGTCCAAGAGGGCTTTCTTT CASSSVVRSKRAFF
. TRBJ2-7 TRBD2 TRBV6-6 TGTGCCAGCAGGACTACTAGCGGGGGTACCTACGAGCAGTACTTC CASRTTSGGTYEQYF
. TRBJ1-5 . TRBV2 TGTGCCAGCAGTGGGGGGCAGCCCTCCCAGCCCCAGCATTTT CASSGGQPSQPQHF